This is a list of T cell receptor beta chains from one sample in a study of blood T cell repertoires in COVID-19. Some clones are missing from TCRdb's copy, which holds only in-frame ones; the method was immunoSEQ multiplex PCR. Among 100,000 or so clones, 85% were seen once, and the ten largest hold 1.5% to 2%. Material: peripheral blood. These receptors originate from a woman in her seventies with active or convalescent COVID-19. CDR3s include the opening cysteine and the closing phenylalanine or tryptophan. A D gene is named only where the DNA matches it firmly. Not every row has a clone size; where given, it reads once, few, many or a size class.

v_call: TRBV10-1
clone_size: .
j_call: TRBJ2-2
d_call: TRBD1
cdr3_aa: CASSDPRQGKGTGELFF
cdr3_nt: TGCGCCAGCAGTGATCCCCGACAGGGGAAGGGCACCGGGGAGCTGTTTTTT

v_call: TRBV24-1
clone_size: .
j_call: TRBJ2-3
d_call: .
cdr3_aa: CATSDPKEGGTDTQYF
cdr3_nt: TGTGCCACCAGTGATCCCAAGGAAGGAGGCACAGATACGCAGTATTTT

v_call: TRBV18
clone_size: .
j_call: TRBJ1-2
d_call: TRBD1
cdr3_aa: CASSPLGTGGFNYGYTF
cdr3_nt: TGTGCCAGCTCACCGCTAGGGACAGGGGGCTTTAACTATGGCTACACCTTC

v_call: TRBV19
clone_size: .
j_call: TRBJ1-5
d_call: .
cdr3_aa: CASSSQGNNQPQHF
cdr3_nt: TGTGCCAGTAGTAGTCAGGGGAACAATCAGCCCCAGCATTTT

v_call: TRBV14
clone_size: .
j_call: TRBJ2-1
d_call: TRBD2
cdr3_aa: CASSQVFSSSGRYNEQFF
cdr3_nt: TGTGCCAGCAGCCAAGTTTTTTCTTCTAGCGGACGCTACAATGAGCAGTTCTTC

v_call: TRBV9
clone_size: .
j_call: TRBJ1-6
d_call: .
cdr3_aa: CASSARVFNSPLHF
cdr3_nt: TGTGCCAGCAGCGCCAGGGTTTTCAATTCACCCCTCCACTTT

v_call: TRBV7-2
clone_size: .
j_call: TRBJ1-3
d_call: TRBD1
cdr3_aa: CASSSGTGFLMAF
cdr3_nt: TGTGCCAGCAGCTCCGGGACAGGCTTTTTGATGGCATTT

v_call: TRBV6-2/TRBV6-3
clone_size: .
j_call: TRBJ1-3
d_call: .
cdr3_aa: CASSSGRGRNTIYF
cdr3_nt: TGTGCCAGCAGTTCTGGACGGGGGAGAAACACCATATATTTT

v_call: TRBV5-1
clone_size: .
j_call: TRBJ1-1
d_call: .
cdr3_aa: CASREPNTEAFF
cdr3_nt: TGCGCCAGCAGGGAGCCCAACACTGAAGCTTTCTTT

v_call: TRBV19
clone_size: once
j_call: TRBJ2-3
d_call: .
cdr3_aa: CASSMQGRTDTQYF
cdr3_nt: TGTGCCAGTAGTATGCAGGGAAGGACAGATACGCAGTATTTT

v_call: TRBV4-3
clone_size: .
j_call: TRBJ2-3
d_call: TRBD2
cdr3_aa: CASSSSGGGTDTQYF
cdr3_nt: TGCGCCAGCAGCTCGAGCGGGGGGGGCACAGATACGCAGTATTTT

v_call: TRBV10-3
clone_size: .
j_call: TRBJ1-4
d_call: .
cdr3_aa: CAISESGVKLFF
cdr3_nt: TGTGCCATCAGTGAGTCGGGAGTAAAACTGTTTTTT

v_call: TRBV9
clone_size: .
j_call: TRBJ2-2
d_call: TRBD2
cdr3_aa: CASSGGRWVAGSTNTGELFF
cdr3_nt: TGTGCCAGCAGCGGGGGCCGTTGGGTAGCGGGATCCACGAACACCGGGGAGCTGTTTTTT

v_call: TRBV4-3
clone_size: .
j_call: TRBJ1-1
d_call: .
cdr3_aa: CASSLRGGSNTEAFF
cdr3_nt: TGCGCCAGCAGCTTGAGGGGGGGCTCGAACACTGAAGCTTTCTTT

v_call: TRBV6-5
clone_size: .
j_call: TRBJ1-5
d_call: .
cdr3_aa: CASSRDSNQPQHF
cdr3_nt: TGTGCCAGCAGCCGAGACAGTAATCAGCCCCAGCATTTT

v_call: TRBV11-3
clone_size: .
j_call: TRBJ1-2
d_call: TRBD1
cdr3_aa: CASSPRGQGNYGYTF
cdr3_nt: TGTGCCAGCAGCCCCCGGGGACAGGGGAACTATGGCTACACCTTC

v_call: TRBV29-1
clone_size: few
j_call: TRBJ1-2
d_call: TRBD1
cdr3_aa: CSAARQGVNYGYTF
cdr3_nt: TGCAGCGCCGCCAGACAGGGGGTGAACTATGGCTACACCTTC

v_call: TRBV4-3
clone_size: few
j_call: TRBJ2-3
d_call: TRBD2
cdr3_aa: CASSSTGTSGRTDTQYF
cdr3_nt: TGCGCCAGCAGCTCAACCGGGACTAGCGGGAGGACAGATACGCAGTATTTT